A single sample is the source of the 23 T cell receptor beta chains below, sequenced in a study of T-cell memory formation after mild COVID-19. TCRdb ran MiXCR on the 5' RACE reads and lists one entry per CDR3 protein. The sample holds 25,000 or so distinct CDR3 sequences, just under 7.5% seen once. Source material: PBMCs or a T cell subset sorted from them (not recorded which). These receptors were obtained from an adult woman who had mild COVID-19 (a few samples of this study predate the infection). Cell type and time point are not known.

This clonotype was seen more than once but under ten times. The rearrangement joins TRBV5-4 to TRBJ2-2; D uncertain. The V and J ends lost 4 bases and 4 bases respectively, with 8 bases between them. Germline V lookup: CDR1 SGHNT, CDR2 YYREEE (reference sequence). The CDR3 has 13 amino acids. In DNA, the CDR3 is TGTGCCAGCAGCCCCGCGGCCACCGGGGAGCTGTTTTTT. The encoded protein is CASSPAATGELFF.

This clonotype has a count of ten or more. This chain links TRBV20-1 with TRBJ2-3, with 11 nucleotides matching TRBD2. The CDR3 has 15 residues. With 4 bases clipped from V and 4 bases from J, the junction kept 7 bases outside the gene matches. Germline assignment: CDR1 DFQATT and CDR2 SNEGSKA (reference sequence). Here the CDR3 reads CSAIILAGGADTQYF. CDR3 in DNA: TGCAGTGCTATAATTCTAGCGGGAGGAGCAGATACGCAGTATTTT.

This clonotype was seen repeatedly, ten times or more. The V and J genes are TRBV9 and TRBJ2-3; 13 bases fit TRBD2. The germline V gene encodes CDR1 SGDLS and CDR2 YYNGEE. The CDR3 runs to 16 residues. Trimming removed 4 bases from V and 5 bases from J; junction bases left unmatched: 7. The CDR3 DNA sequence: TGTGCCAGCAGCTCGTCGACTAGCGGGGGGCAAGATACGCAGTATTTT. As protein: CASSSSTSGGQDTQYF.

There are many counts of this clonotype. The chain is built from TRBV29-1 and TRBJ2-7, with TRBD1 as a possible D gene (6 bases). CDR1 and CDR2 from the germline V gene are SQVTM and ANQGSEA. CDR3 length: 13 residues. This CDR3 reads CSAGDTFSYEQYF. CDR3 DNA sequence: TGCAGTGCCGGGGACACCTTCTCCTACGAGCAGTACTTC.

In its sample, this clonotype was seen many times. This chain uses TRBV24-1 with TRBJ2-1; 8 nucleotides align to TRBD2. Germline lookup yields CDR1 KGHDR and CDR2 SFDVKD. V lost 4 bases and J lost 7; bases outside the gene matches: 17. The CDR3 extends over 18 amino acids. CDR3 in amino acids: CATSDPMSQAGEGNEQFF. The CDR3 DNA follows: TGTGCCACCAGTGACCCTATGTCGCAAGCGGGGGAGGGGAATGAGCAGTTCTTC.

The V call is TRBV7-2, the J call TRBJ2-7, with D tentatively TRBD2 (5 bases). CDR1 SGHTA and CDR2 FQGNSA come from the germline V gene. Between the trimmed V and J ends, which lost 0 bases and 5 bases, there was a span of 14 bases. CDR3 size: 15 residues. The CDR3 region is CASSLASGRTHEQYF. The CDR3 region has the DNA TGTGCCAGCAGCTTAGCGAGTGGGAGAACCCACGAGCAGTACTTC.

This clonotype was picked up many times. This CDR3 is CASSSGQGGYGYTF. DNA for the CDR3: TGTGCCAGCAGTTCAGGACAGGGTGGCTATGGCTACACCTTC. The chain links TRBV12-3 or TRBV12-4 to TRBJ1-2; 8 positions agree with TRBD1. The J segment lost 4 bases and the V segment lost 4 bases, leaving 5 bases of the junction unmatched. This CDR3 spans 14 amino acids.

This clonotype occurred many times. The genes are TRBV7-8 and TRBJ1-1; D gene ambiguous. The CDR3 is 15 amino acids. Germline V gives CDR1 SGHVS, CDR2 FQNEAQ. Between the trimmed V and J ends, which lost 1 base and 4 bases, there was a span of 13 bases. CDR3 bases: TGTGCCAGCAGCTTAGAATCAGGAGTGTTCACTGAAGCTTTCTTT. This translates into CASSLESGVFTEAFF.

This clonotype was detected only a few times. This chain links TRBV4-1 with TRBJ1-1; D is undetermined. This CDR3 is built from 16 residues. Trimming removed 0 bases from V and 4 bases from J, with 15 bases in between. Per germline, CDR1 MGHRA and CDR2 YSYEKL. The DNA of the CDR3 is TGCGCCAGCAGCCAAGAACCGCGGGGTGGGAGCACTGAAGCTTTCTTT. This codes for CASSQEPRGGSTEAFF.

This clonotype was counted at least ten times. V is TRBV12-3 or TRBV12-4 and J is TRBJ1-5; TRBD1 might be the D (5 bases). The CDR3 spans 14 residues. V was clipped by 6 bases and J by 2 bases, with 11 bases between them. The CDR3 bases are TGTGCCAGCAGCAAGAAAGGGGGCAATCAGCCCCAGCATTTT. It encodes CASSKKGGNQPQHF.

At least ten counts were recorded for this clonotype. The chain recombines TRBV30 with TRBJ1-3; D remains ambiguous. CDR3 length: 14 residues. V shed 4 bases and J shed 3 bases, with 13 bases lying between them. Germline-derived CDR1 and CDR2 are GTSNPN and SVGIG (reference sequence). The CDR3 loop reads CAWKVQAYGNTIYF. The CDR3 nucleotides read TGTGCCTGGAAAGTGCAGGCTTATGGAAACACCATATATTTT.

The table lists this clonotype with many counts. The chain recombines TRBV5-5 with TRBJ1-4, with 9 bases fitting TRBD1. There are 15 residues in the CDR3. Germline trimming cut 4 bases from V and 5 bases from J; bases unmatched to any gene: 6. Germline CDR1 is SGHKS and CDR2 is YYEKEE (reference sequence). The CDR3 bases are TGTGCCAGCAGCCGCACAGGGGGCCCAAATGAAAAACTGTTTTTT. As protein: CASSRTGGPNEKLFF.

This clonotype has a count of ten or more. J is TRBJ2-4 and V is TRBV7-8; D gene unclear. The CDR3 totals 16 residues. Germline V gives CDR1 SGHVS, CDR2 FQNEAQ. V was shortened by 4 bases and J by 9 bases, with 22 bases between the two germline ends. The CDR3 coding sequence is TGTGCCAGCAGCTCCGAACTGGGCCCTTCGGGTGGCATTCAGTACTTC. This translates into CASSSELGPSGGIQYF.

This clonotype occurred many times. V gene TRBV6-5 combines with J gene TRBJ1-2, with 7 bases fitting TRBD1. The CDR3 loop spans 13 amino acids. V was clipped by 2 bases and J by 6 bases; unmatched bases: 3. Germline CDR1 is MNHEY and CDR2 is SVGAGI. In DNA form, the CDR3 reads TGTGCCAGCAGTTACGCAGGGGGAAATGGCTACACCTTC. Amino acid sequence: CASSYAGGNGYTF.

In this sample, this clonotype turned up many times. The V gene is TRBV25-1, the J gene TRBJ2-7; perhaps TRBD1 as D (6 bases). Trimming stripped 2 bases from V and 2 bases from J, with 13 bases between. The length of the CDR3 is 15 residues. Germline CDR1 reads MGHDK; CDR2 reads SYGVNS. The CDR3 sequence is CASSEKTGVAYEQYF. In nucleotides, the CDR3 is TGTGCCAGCAGTGAAAAGACAGGAGTGGCCTACGAGCAGTACTTC.

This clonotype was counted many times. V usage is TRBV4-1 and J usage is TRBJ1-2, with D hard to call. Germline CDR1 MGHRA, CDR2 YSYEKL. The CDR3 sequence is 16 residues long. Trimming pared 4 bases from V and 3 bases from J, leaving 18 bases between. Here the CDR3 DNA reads TGCGCCAGCAGCCCGATCCCCCGAGCAGCGGACTATGGCTACACCTTC. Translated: CASSPIPRAADYGYTF.

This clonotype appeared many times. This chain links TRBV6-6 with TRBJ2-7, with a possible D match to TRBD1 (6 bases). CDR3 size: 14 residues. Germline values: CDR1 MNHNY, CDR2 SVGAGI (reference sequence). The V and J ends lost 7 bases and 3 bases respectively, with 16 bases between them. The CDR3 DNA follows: TGTGCCAGCATCGGGTCGGGACAAAACTACGAGCAGTACTTC. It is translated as CASIGSGQNYEQYF.

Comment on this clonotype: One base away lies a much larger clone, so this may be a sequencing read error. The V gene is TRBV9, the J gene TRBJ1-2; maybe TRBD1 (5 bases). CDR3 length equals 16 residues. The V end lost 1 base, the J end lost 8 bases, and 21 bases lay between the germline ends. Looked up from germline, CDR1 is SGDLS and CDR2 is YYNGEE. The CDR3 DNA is TGTGCCAGCAGCGTACCCAGGGAGAATGGATCTGGGGGCTACACCTTC. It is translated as CASSVPRENGSGGYTF. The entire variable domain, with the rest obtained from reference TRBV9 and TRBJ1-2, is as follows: DSGVTQTPKHLITATGQRVTLRCSPRSGDLSVYWYQQSLDQGLQFLIQYYNGEERAKGNILERFSAQQFPDLHSELNLSSLELGDSALYFCASSVPRENGSGGYTFGSGTRLTVV.

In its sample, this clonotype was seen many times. CDR3 nucleotide sequence: TGCAGTGCTAGATCTCCCGGCGGGGCGGGGGGGCCTCCAGATACGCAGTATTTT. This encodes CSARSPGGAGGPPDTQYF. This sequence joins TRBV20-1 and TRBJ2-3, with 9 bases lining up with TRBD2. Germline V gene data show CDR1 as DFQATT and CDR2 as SNEGSKA (reference sequence). V lost 2 bases, J lost 4 bases, and 16 bases stayed unmatched. The CDR3 consists of 18 residues.

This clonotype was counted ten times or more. CDR3 loop: CASSLALGTQYF. DNA of the CDR3: TGTGCCAGCAGCTTAGCGTTGGGGACCCAGTACTTC. The rearrangement links TRBV7-9 to TRBJ2-5; D call uncertain. Trimming pared 0 bases from V and 7 bases from J, leaving 6 bases between. The germline CDR1 and CDR2 sequences are SEHNR and FQNEAQ (reference sequence). This CDR3 has 12 amino acids.

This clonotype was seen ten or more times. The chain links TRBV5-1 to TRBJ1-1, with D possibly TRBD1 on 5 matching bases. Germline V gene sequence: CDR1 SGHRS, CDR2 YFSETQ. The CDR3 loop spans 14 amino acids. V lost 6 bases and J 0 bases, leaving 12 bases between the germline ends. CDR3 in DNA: TGCGCCAGCATGACCGGGACGGTGAACACTGAAGCTTTCTTT. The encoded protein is CASMTGTVNTEAFF.

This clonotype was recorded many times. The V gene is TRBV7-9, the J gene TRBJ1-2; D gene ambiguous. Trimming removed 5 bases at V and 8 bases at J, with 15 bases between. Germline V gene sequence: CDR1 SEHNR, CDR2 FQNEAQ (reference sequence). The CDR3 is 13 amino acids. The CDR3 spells CASSLPLAGGYTF. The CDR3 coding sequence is TGTGCCAGCAGCCTCCCGCTTGCAGGCGGCTACACCTTC.

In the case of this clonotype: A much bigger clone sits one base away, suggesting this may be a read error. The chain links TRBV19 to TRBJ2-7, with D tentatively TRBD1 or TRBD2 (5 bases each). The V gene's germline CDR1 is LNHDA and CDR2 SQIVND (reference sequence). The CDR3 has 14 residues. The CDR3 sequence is CARSTRDGSYEQYF. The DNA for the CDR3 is TGTGCCCGTAGTACAAGGGACGGCTCCTACGAGCAGTACTTC.